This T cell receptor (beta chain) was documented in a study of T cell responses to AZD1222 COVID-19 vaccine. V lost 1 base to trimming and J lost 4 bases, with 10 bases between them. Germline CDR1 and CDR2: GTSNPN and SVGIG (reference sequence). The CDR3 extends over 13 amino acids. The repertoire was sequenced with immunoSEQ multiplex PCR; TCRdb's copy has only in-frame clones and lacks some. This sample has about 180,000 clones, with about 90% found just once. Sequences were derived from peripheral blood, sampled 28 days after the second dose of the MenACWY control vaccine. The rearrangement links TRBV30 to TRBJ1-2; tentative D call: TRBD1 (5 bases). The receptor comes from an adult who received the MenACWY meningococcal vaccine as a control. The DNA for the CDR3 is TGTGCCTGGAGTGATGGGGGGTCCTATGGCTACACCTTC. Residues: CAWSDGGSYGYTF. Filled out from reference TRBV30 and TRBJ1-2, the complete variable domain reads SQTIHQWPATLVQPVGSPLSLECTVEGTSNPNLYWYRQAAGRGLQLLFYSVGIGQISSEVPQNLSASRPQDRQFILSSKKLLLSDSGFYLCAWSDGGSYGYTFGSGTRLTVV.